This entry is about one T cell receptor beta chain. Its antigen has not been determined. No quality values exist for individual bases; no much larger clone is one base distant. The entry originates in a study of blood T cells in healthy people across ages (dated by TCRdb to the mid-2010s). The study in broad terms: Template switching captured roughly one uniquely barcoded TCR beta cDNA molecule per two T cells in model experiments. The study measured age-related changes in TCR beta repertoire diversity using deep sequencing normalized with unique cDNA molecular identifiers. Four age groups were formed from the donors: young (average approximately 15 years), middle-aged (approximately 40), aged (under 70) and long-lived (about 80). To avoid experimental bias, donors of different ages were distributed randomly across sequencing lanes. The study analyzed two additional independent replicas of 1 million unique cDNA reads from the same blood draw for two donors, one aged 18 to 30 and one aged 80 or older. Broader findings and caveats from the paper: The long-lived group showed more naive CD4+ T cells, fewer expanded clones and increased TCR diversity than the aged group, suggesting age selection. Bulk unsorted PBMC profiling prevented conclusive comparison of naive and antigen-experienced compartments. Estimates of total diversity based on one million sequenced T cells were regarded as lower bounds and as underestimates. Donor CMV infection status was unknown, potentially confounding age-related changes in expanded clonotypes. The percentage of naive T cells measured by flow cytometry correlated strongly with observed TCR beta diversity. As age increased, observed TCR beta diversity per million T cells dropped in a roughly linear way, and a significant reduction was already evident by age 40.

Donors were 39 systemically healthy Caucasian individuals from Russia aged roughly 6 to 90 years. Each donor gave about 9.8 milliliters of peripheral blood, drawn into EDTA-treated Vacutainer tubes. Ficoll-Paque density-gradient centrifugation was used to isolate PBMCs, with at least 7 million per sample. Trizol reagent was used to extract total RNA from the PBMCs, yielding at least 5.5 micrograms per sample. For every donor, an aliquot of PBMCs went through flow cytometry to measure the percentages of naive CD45RAhigh/CD27high T cells. The method behind the library was 5' RACE. A second PCR of roughly 6 to 11 cycles was run with a J-beta primer mix and a sample-barcoded 5' primer. A template-switch 5' adaptor carrying 12 random nucleotides introduced a unique molecular identifier onto each TCR beta cDNA molecule. Each sample yielded at least 3 million CDR3-containing paired-end reads. All of the RNA was converted into first-strand cDNA using the Mint cDNA synthesis kit, with a TRBC-specific oligonucleotide serving as the primer. Following uracil-DNA glycosylase treatment, a first 18-cycle PCR with universal primers M1SS and BC2_uni_R was performed on all cDNA. In the original analysis: For normalization, 1 million high-quality reads were randomly selected from each sample, with every read carrying a distinct molecular identifier. Reads sharing molecular identifiers were discarded rather than binned into consensus sequences. MiTCR, set to a Q25 quality threshold and the strictest error-elimination algorithm, was used for CDR3 identification, clonotype clustering and error correction. Lower-bound total TCR beta diversity was estimated with a nonparametric unseen species model using Euler transformation. The raw public reads went through TCRdb reprocessing: fastp at Q25, MiXCR clone calling, in-frame beta chains kept. Merged by CDR3 protein, the rows form single entries marked with the most common genes and DNA. TCRdb assigned the V and J calls; the authors' analysis was not used. The sample has around 1,900,000 distinct CDR3 sequences on record, about two fifths of them singletons. 23% of the sample is held by the ten biggest clonotypes.

Sequenced material: blood. The origin of this receptor is a human donor in good health.

The bases are TGCAGTGCTAGAGGGGGGGTTTACAATGAGCAGTTCTTC. This sequence encodes CSARGGVYNEQFF. The V and J genes are TRBV20-1 and TRBJ2-1; TRBD2 is perhaps the D gene, given 6 matching bases. The germline ends are 8 bases apart after V is trimmed by 1 base and J by 4 bases. From the cysteine through the phenylalanine, the CDR3 covers 13 amino acids. Only the CDR3 DNA is retained, 39 bases long and in frame from the first base. CDR1 and CDR2 are read off the germline V gene (reference sequence) as DFQATT and SNEGSKA.